This is a list of T cell receptor beta chains from one sample in a study of shared clonotypes between healthy human individuals. Sequenced by immunoSEQ multiplex PCR; TCRdb stores in-frame clones only, minus some. The data contain about 2.2 million clones, approximately 92% of them singletons. The sample consisted of naive CD8+ T cells from PBMCs. The receptor set was obtained from a man in his late teens or twenties in good health. Some clones in this sample may be carry-over from other donors' samples. Both conserved end residues are part of each CDR3. The order of the fields is CDR3 protein, CDR3 DNA, J gene, D gene, clone size, V gene. A D gene is named only where the DNA matches it firmly. Clone size appears in some rows only: once, few, many, or a class for an expanded clone.

CDR3: CASSLSTGPYNEQFF
DNA: TGTGCCAGCAGTTTATCGACAGGCCCATACAATGAGCAGTTCTTC
J: TRBJ2-1
D: -
size: -
V: TRBV27

CDR3: CASSAGTLYNEQFF
DNA: TGTGCCAGCAGCGCCGGGACACTCTACAATGAGCAGTTCTTC
J: TRBJ2-1
D: -
size: -
V: TRBV7-9

CDR3: CATSVTGGSYGYTF
DNA: TGTGCCACCTCAGTTACTGGCGGAAGCTATGGCTACACCTTC
J: TRBJ1-2
D: -
size: -
V: TRBV6-5

CDR3: CASSSTRSYNEQFF
DNA: TGTGCCAGCAGTAGCACCCGCTCCTACAATGAGCAGTTCTTC
J: TRBJ2-1
D: -
size: -
V: TRBV6-5

CDR3: CASSLRGNTEAFF
DNA: TGTGCCAGCAGCTTGCGGGGGAACACTGAAGCTTTCTTT
J: TRBJ1-1
D: -
size: -
V: TRBV5-4

CDR3: CASSLPHSGNEQFF
DNA: TGTGCCAGCAGCTTACCTCACAGTGGGAATGAGCAGTTCTTC
J: TRBJ2-1
D: -
size: -
V: TRBV11-2

CDR3: CASSLDRSTNYGYTF
DNA: TGTGCCAGCAGCTTAGACCGGTCTACTAACTATGGCTACACCTTC
J: TRBJ1-2
D: -
size: -
V: TRBV7-9

CDR3: CASSVRTSGSGANVLTF
DNA: TGTGCCAGCAGCGTCCGGACCTCGGGCTCTGGGGCCAACGTCCTGACTTTC
J: TRBJ2-6
D: -
size: -
V: TRBV9

CDR3: CASSLGGGIGEQFF
DNA: TGTGCCAGCAGCTTAGGGGGAGGAATAGGTGAGCAGTTCTTC
J: TRBJ2-1
D: -
size: -
V: TRBV7-9

CDR3: CASSPDNHYEQYF
DNA: TGTGCCAGCTCGCCAGATAACCACTACGAGCAGTACTTC
J: TRBJ2-7
D: -
size: -
V: TRBV18

CDR3: CASSRELQETQYF
DNA: TGTGCCAGCAGCAGGGAACTCCAAGAGACCCAGTACTTC
J: TRBJ2-5
D: -
size: -
V: TRBV27

CDR3: CASGPRGQGRRGYGYTF
DNA: TGTGCCAGCGGTCCCCGGGGACAGGGGCGTCGTGGCTATGGCTACACCTTC
J: TRBJ1-2
D: TRBD1
size: -
V: TRBV11-2

CDR3: CASGATGGPGNTIYF
DNA: TGTGCCAGCGGAGCAACAGGGGGCCCTGGAAACACCATATATTTT
J: TRBJ1-3
D: TRBD1
size: -
V: TRBV27

CDR3: CASSQGAGGELFF
DNA: TGTGCCAGCAGTCAGGGGGCTGGCGGGGAGCTGTTTTTT
J: TRBJ2-2
D: TRBD1
size: -
V: TRBV4-2

CDR3: CASSLSGGYPSYEQYF
DNA: TGTGCCAGCAGCTTATCCGGGGGCTACCCCTCCTACGAGCAGTACTTC
J: TRBJ2-7
D: -
size: -
V: TRBV7-3

CDR3: CASSLDEANYGYTF
DNA: TGTGCCAGCAGCTTGGATGAAGCGAACTATGGCTACACCTTC
J: TRBJ1-2
D: -
size: -
V: TRBV5-4

CDR3: CASSGTSPRETQYF
DNA: TGTGCCAGCAGCGGGACTAGCCCACGAGAGACCCAGTACTTC
J: TRBJ2-5
D: TRBD2
size: -
V: TRBV9

CDR3: CASSTTGTSGATGNEQFF
DNA: TGTGCCAGCAGTACTACCGGGACTAGCGGTGCCACGGGGAATGAGCAGTTCTTC
J: TRBJ2-1
D: TRBD2
size: once
V: TRBV28

CDR3: CASSENSRQGIVGSNTGELFF
DNA: TGTGCCAGCAGTGAAAATTCGCGACAGGGGATTGTGGGCTCGAACACCGGGGAGCTGTTTTTT
J: TRBJ2-2
D: TRBD1
size: -
V: TRBV6-1

CDR3: CASRDSEGGRNTEAFF
DNA: TGTGCCAGCAGGGACAGCGAAGGGGGGAGGAACACTGAAGCTTTCTTT
J: TRBJ1-1
D: -
size: -
V: TRBV28

CDR3: CASSGDDEQYF
DNA: TGTGCCAGCAGTGGAGACGACGAGCAGTACTTC
J: TRBJ2-7
D: -
size: -
V: TRBV6-1

CDR3: CASSSGMNTEAFF
DNA: TGTGCCAGCAGTTCAGGGATGAACACTGAAGCTTTCTTT
J: TRBJ1-1
D: -
size: once
V: TRBV6-5

CDR3: CASSQATSYEQYF
DNA: TGCGCCAGCAGCCAAGCCACCTCCTACGAGCAGTACTTC
J: TRBJ2-7
D: -
size: -
V: TRBV4-3

CDR3: CASRLGGTEQFF
DNA: TGTGCCAGCAGATTAGGGGGAACTGAGCAGTTCTTC
J: TRBJ2-1
D: -
size: -
V: TRBV28

CDR3: CASSIVGRAPGELFF
DNA: TGTGCCAGTAGTATAGTGGGGAGGGCCCCCGGGGAGCTGTTTTTT
J: TRBJ2-2
D: TRBD2
size: -
V: TRBV19

CDR3: CASSPVGPMGETQYF
DNA: TGTGCCAGCAGTCCCGTGGGTCCCATGGGAGAGACCCAGTACTTC
J: TRBJ2-5
D: -
size: -
V: TRBV6-5

CDR3: CASSLAEDNSGRFEQYF
DNA: TGTGCCAGCAGCTTAGCGGAGGACAATAGCGGGAGGTTCGAGCAGTACTTC
J: TRBJ2-7
D: TRBD2
size: -
V: TRBV11-2

CDR3: CASTSGPGTGYEQYF
DNA: TGTGCCAGCACCTCCGGTCCCGGGACAGGCTACGAGCAGTACTTC
J: TRBJ2-7
D: TRBD1
size: -
V: TRBV9

CDR3: CAISEQGPSYGYTF
DNA: TGTGCCATCAGTGAGCAGGGCCCTAGCTATGGCTACACCTTC
J: TRBJ1-2
D: -
size: -
V: TRBV10-3

CDR3: CASRGDSYEQYF
DNA: TGTGCCAGCAGGGGGGATTCCTACGAGCAGTACTTC
J: TRBJ2-7
D: -
size: -
V: TRBV27

CDR3: CASSLGTGLEKLFF
DNA: TGTGCCAGCAGTTTAGGGACAGGGCTTGAAAAACTGTTTTTT
J: TRBJ1-4
D: TRBD1
size: -
V: TRBV28

CDR3: CASSPRLADTYEQYF
DNA: TGTGCCAGCAGCCCGCGACTAGCCGATACCTACGAGCAGTACTTC
J: TRBJ2-7
D: TRBD2
size: -
V: TRBV9

CDR3: CASSAALTGPFLPFNEQFF
DNA: TGTGCCAGCAGCGCCGCCTTAACAGGACCATTTCTTCCATTCAATGAGCAGTTCTTC
J: TRBJ2-1
D: -
size: -
V: TRBV7-2

CDR3: CASSSTLAKGPGELFF
DNA: TGTGCCAGCAGTTCTACACTGGCGAAGGGGCCCGGGGAGCTGTTTTTT
J: TRBJ2-2
D: -
size: -
V: TRBV27

CDR3: CASRTVTSGSRDTQYF
DNA: TGTGCCAGCAGGACCGTGACTAGCGGGAGTAGAGATACGCAGTATTTT
J: TRBJ2-3
D: TRBD2
size: -
V: TRBV28

CDR3: CASSETALAKNIQYF
DNA: TGCGCCAGCAGTGAAACAGCACTAGCCAAAAACATTCAGTACTTC
J: TRBJ2-4
D: -
size: -
V: TRBV10-2

CDR3: CASSQENSLINQPQHF
DNA: TGCGCCAGCAGCCAAGAGAACAGCCTCATCAATCAGCCCCAGCATTTT
J: TRBJ1-5
D: -
size: -
V: TRBV4-3

CDR3: CASSFTGSLLREQYF
DNA: TGTGCCAGCAGTTTCACAGGGTCTCTGCTCCGGGAGCAGTACTTC
J: TRBJ2-7
D: -
size: -
V: TRBV27

CDR3: CASSGPGRTNEKLFF
DNA: TGTGCCAGCAGCGGCCCCGGGAGGACTAATGAAAAACTGTTTTTT
J: TRBJ1-4
D: -
size: -
V: TRBV7-9

CDR3: CASSYGRGGEAFF
DNA: TGTGCCAGCAGCTACGGGAGGGGGGGTGAAGCTTTCTTT
J: TRBJ1-1
D: -
size: -
V: TRBV7-2

CDR3: CASSTAGLAEITDTQYF
DNA: TGTGCCAGCAGCACAGCCGGGCTAGCGGAAATAACAGATACGCAGTATTTT
J: TRBJ2-3
D: TRBD2
size: -
V: TRBV13

CDR3: CASSYSIAGGFYEQYF
DNA: TGTGCCAGCAGTTACTCGATAGCGGGAGGGTTCTACGAGCAGTACTTC
J: TRBJ2-7
D: TRBD2
size: once
V: TRBV6-5

CDR3: CASSVLTTTEAFF
DNA: TGTGCCAGCAGCGTACTGACAACGACTGAAGCTTTCTTT
J: TRBJ1-1
D: -
size: -
V: TRBV9

CDR3: CASTGQGALGYTF
DNA: TGTGCCAGCACTGGGCAGGGGGCTCTGGGCTACACCTTC
J: TRBJ1-2
D: TRBD1
size: -
V: TRBV11-2

CDR3: CASSPRTSGSTDTQYF
DNA: TGTGCCAGCAGCCCTCGGACTAGCGGGAGCACAGATACGCAGTATTTT
J: TRBJ2-3
D: TRBD2
size: -
V: TRBV9

CDR3: CASSPFRQAPNQPQHF
DNA: TGTGCCAGCAGTCCCTTCCGACAGGCACCTAATCAGCCCCAGCATTTT
J: TRBJ1-5
D: -
size: -
V: TRBV27